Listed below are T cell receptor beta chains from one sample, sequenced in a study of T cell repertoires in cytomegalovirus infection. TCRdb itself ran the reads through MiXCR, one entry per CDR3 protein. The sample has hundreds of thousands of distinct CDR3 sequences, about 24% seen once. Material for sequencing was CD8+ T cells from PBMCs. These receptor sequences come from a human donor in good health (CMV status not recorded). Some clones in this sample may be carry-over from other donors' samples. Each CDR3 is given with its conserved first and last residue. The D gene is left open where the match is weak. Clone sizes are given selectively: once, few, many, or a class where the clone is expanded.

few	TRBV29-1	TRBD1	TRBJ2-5	TGCAGCGTAGCGACAGGGAAAGCCCAAGAGACCCAGTACTTC	CSVATGKAQETQYF
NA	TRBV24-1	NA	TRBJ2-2	TGTGCCACCAGTGCCGCGGGGGCGAGGACCGGGGAGCTGTTTTTT	CATSAAGARTGELFF
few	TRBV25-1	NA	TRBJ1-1	TGTGCCAGCAGGAGGGGGGTGGCTGAAGCTTTCTTT	CASRRGVAEAFF
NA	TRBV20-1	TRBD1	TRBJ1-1	TGCAGTGCCAGGACAGGGGTTGAAGCTTTCTTT	CSARTGVEAFF
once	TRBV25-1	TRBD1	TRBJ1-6	TGTGCCAGCAGTGAATACGGGCGACAGGGGGAATGGAATTCACCCCTCCACTTT	CASSEYGRQGEWNSPLHF
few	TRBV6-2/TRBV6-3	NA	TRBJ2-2	TGTGCCAGTACCACGGGACATTCGAACACCGGGGAGCTGTTTTTT	CASTTGHSNTGELFF
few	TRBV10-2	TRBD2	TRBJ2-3	TGCGCCAGCAGTCTAGCGGGGGGCACCGCAGATACGCAGTATTTT	CASSLAGGTADTQYF
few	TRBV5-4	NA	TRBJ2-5	TGTGCCAGCAGCCTCCAACGTCTTCAGCGGCACCAAGAGACCCAGTACTTC	CASSLQRLQRHQETQYF
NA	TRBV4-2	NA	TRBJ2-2	TGTGCCAGCAGCCAATTCCTGGACGAGAACACCGGGGAGCTGTTTTTT	CASSQFLDENTGELFF
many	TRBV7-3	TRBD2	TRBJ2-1	TGTGCCAGCAGCTCGGGACTAGCGGCCCTCGATGAGCAGTTCTTC	CASSSGLAALDEQFF
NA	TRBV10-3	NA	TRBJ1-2	TGTGCCATCAGCGAAGGCGGGACAAATGGCTACACCTTC	CAISEGGTNGYTF
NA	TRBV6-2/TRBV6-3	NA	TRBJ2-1	TGTGCCAGCAAGCCTGCGGGTCATGAGCAGTTCTTC	CASKPAGHEQFF
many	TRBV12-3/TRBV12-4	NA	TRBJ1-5	TGTGCCAGCAGTTTAGCGCCCGGGGGGGGGCCCCAGCATTTT	CASSLAPGGGPQHF
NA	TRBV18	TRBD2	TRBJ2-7	TGTGCCAGCTCACCATTGACTAGCGGGGGGTCCTACGAGCAGTACTTC	CASSPLTSGGSYEQYF
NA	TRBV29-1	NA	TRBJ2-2	TGCAGCGTTACCTCCGGCAGGGGCGGGGAGCTGTTTTTT	CSVTSGRGGELFF
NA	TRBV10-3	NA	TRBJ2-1	TGTGCCATCAGTGACGGAGGCAATGAGCAGTTCTTC	CAISDGGNEQFF
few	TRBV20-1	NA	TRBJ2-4	TGCAGTGCTAGAGTCGCCGAGGGAAAAGGGGCATCAAAAAACATTCAGTACTTC	CSARVAEGKGASKNIQYF
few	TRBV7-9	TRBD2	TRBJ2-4	TGTGCCAGCAGCCCCCCGCCCGGGGGGGGAAACATTCAGTACTTC	CASSPPPGGGNIQYF
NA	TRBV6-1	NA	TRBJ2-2	TGTGCCAGCAGTGAAGGGACAGCTTTTTCCGGGGAGCTGTTTTTT	CASSEGTAFSGELFF
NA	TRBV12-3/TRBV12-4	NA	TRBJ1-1	TGTGCCAGCAGTCAACAGGGCCTTCTGGAAGCTTTCTTT	CASSQQGLLEAFF
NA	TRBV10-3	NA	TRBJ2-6	TGTGCCATCCCAGGCGATACAGGCGTCTCTGGGGCCAACGTCCTGACTTTC	CAIPGDTGVSGANVLTF
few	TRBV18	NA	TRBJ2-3	TGTGCCAGCTTACCGACGCACAGGGAGGTCACAGATACGCAGTATTTT	CASLPTHREVTDTQYF
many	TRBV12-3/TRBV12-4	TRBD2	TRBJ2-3	TGTGCCAGCAGCCGAGCGGGAAGCACAGATACGCAGTATTTT	CASSRAGSTDTQYF
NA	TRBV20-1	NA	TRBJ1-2	TGCAGTGCCCTTGCTAGGGACTATGGCTACACCTTC	CSALARDYGYTF
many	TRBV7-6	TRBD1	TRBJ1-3	TGTGCCAGCAGCTCAGGACAGGGGGCGATCGGAAACACCATATATTTT	CASSSGQGAIGNTIYF
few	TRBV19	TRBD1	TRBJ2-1	TGTGCCAGTAGAAAGACAGGGTGGTACAATGAGCAGTTCTTC	CASRKTGWYNEQFF
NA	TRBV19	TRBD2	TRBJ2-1	TGTGCCTGTAGTATTGTACATATTGGACTAGCGGGGGACAATGAGCAGTTCTTC	CACSIVHIGLAGDNEQFF
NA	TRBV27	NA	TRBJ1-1	TGTGCCAGCAGTTCATTTCCGAACACTGAAGCTTTCTTT	CASSSFPNTEAFF
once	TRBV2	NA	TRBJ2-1	TGTGCCAGCCCGCCCCCTCCAGGGCGTGTAAATGAGCAGTTCTTC	CASPPPPGRVNEQFF
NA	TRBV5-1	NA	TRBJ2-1	TGCGCCAGCAGCTTGGGGCCGGAGGGGTCTGTGCAGTTCTTC	CASSLGPEGSVQFF
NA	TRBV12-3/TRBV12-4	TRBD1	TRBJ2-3	TGTGCCAGCAGTGGACAGGGAGAGGGCACAGATACGCAGTATTTT	CASSGQGEGTDTQYF
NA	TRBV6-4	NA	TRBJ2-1	TGTGCCAGCAGCCCAGGGGGGGGGCCTTACAATGAGCAGTTCTTC	CASSPGGGPYNEQFF
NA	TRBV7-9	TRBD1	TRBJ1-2	TGTGCCAGCAGCTTCGAAGACAGGGACTTTTCTGGCTACACCTTC	CASSFEDRDFSGYTF
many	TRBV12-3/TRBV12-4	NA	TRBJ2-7	TGTGCCAGCAGCCTGGGGGCGGGAGACTACGAGCAGTACTTC	CASSLGAGDYEQYF